Listed below are T cell receptor beta chains from one sample, sequenced in a study of T-cell reconstitution after alpha-beta-depleted transplantation in children. TCRdb reprocessed the PCR reads with MiXCR, giving one entry per CDR3 protein. The sample lists a few hundred thousand distinct CDR3 sequences; roughly a quarter were seen once. The material was PBMCs, mostly from graft donor cells, obtained 360 days after TCRalphabeta/CD19-depleted stem cell transplant. These TCRs come from a female patient aged 2-9 years who had a stem cell transplant for congenital amegakaryocytic thrombocytopenia, so the T cells may come from the graft donor. Both conserved end residues are part of each CDR3. The D gene is left open where the match is weak. Clone size is shown for a subset of rows, as once, few, many or a class of expanded clone.

few,TRBV10-3,TRBD1,TRBJ2-3,TGTGCCATCAGCTGGGACAGGGGGGACGGCACAGATACGCAGTATTTT,CAISWDRGDGTDTQYF
-,TRBV19,TRBD1,TRBJ2-7,TGTGCCAGTAGTATCTGGGGACAGGGCTACGAGCAGTACTTC,CASSIWGQGYEQYF
few,TRBV12-3/TRBV12-4,-,TRBJ2-3,TGTGCCAGCAGTTTCACCATCCGGACCTCAGATACGCAGTATTTT,CASSFTIRTSDTQYF
-,TRBV5-1,-,TRBJ2-5,TGCGCCAGCAGCGGACCCCACGGGGGCAGTAGGGAGACCCAGTACTTC,CASSGPHGGSRETQYF
once,TRBV18,TRBD1,TRBJ1-5,TGTGCCAGCTCACCACAGTTATCAGGGGGAACTCTATATAGCAATCAGCCCCAGCATTTT,CASSPQLSGGTLYSNQPQHF
few,TRBV6-5,TRBD1,TRBJ1-4,TGTGCCAGCAGTTTTGACAGGGCAACTAATGAAAAACTGTTTTTT,CASSFDRATNEKLFF
-,TRBV5-8,-,TRBJ1-5,TGTGCCAGCAGCCTCCGACAGCAGCCCCAGCATTTT,CASSLRQQPQHF
-,TRBV18,TRBD1,TRBJ2-3,TGTGCCAGCTCACCGGGGACAGGGGGGCCAGATACGCAGTATTTT,CASSPGTGGPDTQYF
few,TRBV5-1,TRBD2,TRBJ2-5,TGCGCCAGCAGCTTAGCGGGAGGGATCGAAGAGACCCAGTACTTC,CASSLAGGIEETQYF
-,TRBV20-1,TRBD1,TRBJ1-5,TGCAGGGACCGGGACAGGGGTAGCAATCAGCCCCAGCATTTT,CRDRDRGSNQPQHF
-,TRBV6-2/TRBV6-3,-,TRBJ2-1,TGTGCCACCCGCAGGGGCCCTAGCCATGAGCAGTTCTTC,CATRRGPSHEQFF
-,TRBV6-1,TRBD1,TRBJ1-5,TGTGCCAGCAGTCCTCCTACCGGGACAGGGTATGATCAGCCCCAGCATTTT,CASSPPTGTGYDQPQHF
-,TRBV21-1,-,TRBJ2-4,TGTGCCACTGTTACCCCTTGGGATCAGTACTTC,CATVTPWDQYF
few,TRBV6-2/TRBV6-3,-,TRBJ2-2,TGTGCCAGCAGTTACGGGGCTAGAGTCTACACCGGGGAGCTGTTTTTT,CASSYGARVYTGELFF
few,TRBV9,-,TRBJ2-1,TGTGCCAGCAGCCAAAGGGCCCGCCAAGGGCTCTCCTACAATGAGCAGTTCTTC,CASSQRARQGLSYNEQFF
many,TRBV29-1,-,TRBJ2-2,TGCAGCGTTGAAGATAGGTTCGCACCATCCACCACCGGGGAGCTGTTTTTT,CSVEDRFAPSTTGELFF
few,TRBV12-3/TRBV12-4,TRBD2,TRBJ2-7,TGTGCCAGCAGTTTGGTACTAGCGGGAGGCGAGCAGTACTTC,CASSLVLAGGEQYF
few,TRBV5-1,-,TRBJ1-1,TGCGCCAGCAGCTTGAACCCCCAGGGGATGGGGCGGAACACTGAAGCTTTCTTT,CASSLNPQGMGRNTEAFF
-,TRBV5-1,-,TRBJ2-1,TGCGCCAGCAGCTTGGATGGGGTGGCTGAGCAGTTCTTC,CASSLDGVAEQFF
-,TRBV5-1,-,TRBJ1-1,TGCGCCAGCAGCGAGAGGACCAGGCCCACTGAAGCTTTCTTT,CASSERTRPTEAFF
-,TRBV11-2,-,TRBJ2-5,TGTGCCAGCAGCCCTAGCCTAGTGGCCCAGTACTTC,CASSPSLVAQYF
-,TRBV10-3,-,TRBJ2-3,TGTGCCATCAGGCCCGTTGGGGGAGGAGGCACAGATACGCAGTATTTT,CAIRPVGGGGTDTQYF
once,TRBV15,-,TRBJ1-1,TGTGCCACCAGCAGATCCCGGGACGGGTTGAACACTGAAGCTTTCTTT,CATSRSRDGLNTEAFF
-,TRBV6-2/TRBV6-3,-,TRBJ1-1,TGTGCCAGCAGCGGGGAGGGGACTGAAGCTTTCTTT,CASSGEGTEAFF
-,TRBV28,TRBD2,TRBJ2-7,TGTGCCAGCAGGGGCGGGGCTAGCGGGAGCGAGCAGTACTTC,CASRGGASGSEQYF
many,TRBV7-9,-,TRBJ2-2,TGTGCCGGCATGCCACCGAACACCGGGGAGCTGTTTTTT,CAGMPPNTGELFF
-,TRBV24-1,-,TRBJ2-4,TGTGCCACCAGTGATTTGAGCGGCATTCAGTACTTC,CATSDLSGIQYF
few,TRBV4-3,TRBD2,TRBJ2-1,TGCGCCAGCAGCCACCGACTAGCGGGTATCAATGAGCAGTTCTTC,CASSHRLAGINEQFF
few,TRBV10-3,TRBD1,TRBJ2-7,TGTGCCATCAGGACAGGGAACGAGCAGTACTTC,CAIRTGNEQYF
-,TRBV4-3,-,TRBJ1-1,TGCGCCAGCAGCCAAGATCAGTTCGGGAACACTGAAGCTTTCTTT,CASSQDQFGNTEAFF
few,TRBV20-1,-,TRBJ1-3,TGCAGTGCTGTGGTTGGGGGATCGTCTGGAAACACCATATATTTT,CSAVVGGSSGNTIYF